These T cell receptor beta chains were read from a single sample in a study of beta chain features in type 1 diabetes. Only in-frame clones appear in the TCRdb table, and some are missing; sequencing was by immunoSEQ multiplex PCR. The sample lists nearly 350,000 clones, 7% to 9% occurring once. The sample taken for sequencing was central memory CD4+ T cells from blood. Source of these receptors: a woman younger than 35 in good health. Each CDR3 is given with its conserved first and last residue. A D gene is named only where the DNA matches it firmly. The size field is filled for only some rows; it gives once, few, many or a size class.

D gene	V gene	J gene	clone size	CDR3 DNA	CDR3 protein
-	TRBV7-9	TRBJ2-1	-	TGTGCCAGCAGCTTGAGGGGAAATGAGCAGTTCTTC	CASSLRGNEQFF
-	TRBV28	TRBJ2-7	few	TGTGCCAGCAGTTTGGGGGCCCCCTCCTACGAGCAGTACTTC	CASSLGAPSYEQYF
TRBD1	TRBV5-1	TRBJ1-2	few	TGCGCCAGCAGCCCAGGGGGATCGGCCTATGGCTACACCTTC	CASSPGGSAYGYTF
-	TRBV2	TRBJ2-2	-	TGTGCCAGCAGTTGGCAGAGAAGGGGGGAGCTGTTTTTT	CASSWQRRGELFF
-	TRBV9	TRBJ2-7	-	TGTGCCAGCAGCGTAGCTTCAGGGGTGGGCGAGCAGTACTTC	CASSVASGVGEQYF
TRBD1	TRBV7-9	TRBJ2-1	-	TGTGCCAGCAGCCGAGGGACAGTCAATGAGCAGTTCTTC	CASSRGTVNEQFF
-	TRBV6-6	TRBJ2-7	-	TGTGCCAGCAGTTACACCCAGGGGCCTTACGAGCAGTACTTC	CASSYTQGPYEQYF
TRBD1	TRBV28	TRBJ2-1	many	TGTGCCAGCAGTTTAGGGGACAGGGGACACAATGAGCAGTTCTTC	CASSLGDRGHNEQFF
-	TRBV7-7	TRBJ2-1	-	TGTGCTAGCAGCCTTTACCCTCCGGAGGAGGGGAACAATGAGCAGTTCTTC	CASSLYPPEEGNNEQFF
-	TRBV2	TRBJ2-3	few	TGTGCCAGCACGGCTAAGGCTTGGGGCACAGATACGCAGTATTTT	CASTAKAWGTDTQYF
-	TRBV28	TRBJ2-7	many	TGTGCCAGCAGTCCCCCACAGGGGGGGGTCTACGAGCAGTACTTC	CASSPPQGGVYEQYF
TRBD1	TRBV28	TRBJ2-5	-	TGTGCCAGCAGTCTACAGGGGGCGGGGGAGACCCAGTACTTC	CASSLQGAGETQYF
-	TRBV7-9	TRBJ1-2	-	TGTGCCAGCAGCCCCTCAGCGCCAGCGCCCGGCTACACCTTC	CASSPSAPAPGYTF
-	TRBV5-1	TRBJ2-1	-	TGCGCCAGCAGCTTGGCCCCGGGACTTACCTACAATGAGCAGTTCTTC	CASSLAPGLTYNEQFF
-	TRBV28	TRBJ2-7	-	TGTGCCAGCAGTTTCAGTGCTTACGAGCAGTACTTC	CASSFSAYEQYF
-	TRBV5-1	TRBJ2-2	-	TGCGCCAGCAGGTTCGGAACGAACACCGGGGAGCTGTTTTTT	CASRFGTNTGELFF
-	TRBV19	TRBJ1-5	-	TGTGCCAGTAGTGGTGCAGGGAATTGGCCCCAGCATTTT	CASSGAGNWPQHF
-	TRBV4-3	TRBJ2-2	few	TGCGCCAGCAGCCAAGGTGGTAGGATCTCGGTCGGGGAGCTGTTTTTT	CASSQGGRISVGELFF
-	TRBV6-5	TRBJ1-4	-	TGTGCCAGTGGACGACAGTCCGGCGCTCTGTTTTTT	CASGRQSGALFF
-	TRBV7-9	TRBJ1-1	few	TGTGCCAGCAGCTTAGTAGGCGGGCTTGAAGCTTTCTTT	CASSLVGGLEAFF
TRBD1	TRBV4-2	TRBJ1-4	many	TGTGCCAGCAGCCAAGTCAGGGGACAGAATGAAAAACTGTTTTTT	CASSQVRGQNEKLFF